Below are 22 T cell receptor beta chains sequenced from a single sample in a study of beta chain features in type 1 diabetes. Expressed TCRB transcripts were sequenced because the isolated RNA had all been reverse transcribed beforehand. Data came from immunoSEQ multiplex PCR; TCRdb stores just in-frame clones and leaves some out. The sample records about 290,000 clones, roughly 8% being singletons. Sequenced material: central memory CD4+ T cells from blood. The source is a woman aged 18 to 35 in good health.

This clone was detected only a few times. The chain joins TRBV28 to TRBJ2-5; maybe TRBD2 (6 bases). Germline loops: CDR1 MDHEN, CDR2 SYDVKM. The CDR3 has 15 amino acids. V lost 8 bases to trimming and J lost 4 bases, with 20 bases between them. CDR3 in DNA: TGTGCCAGCCGCCCGGGGGACGCAGGATCAGAGACCCAGTACTTC. It yields the protein CASRPGDAGSETQYF.

The genes are TRBV5-1 and TRBJ2-3; D perhaps matches TRBD2 (6 bases). CDR3 length: 15 residues. Germline lookup yields CDR1 SGHRS and CDR2 YFSETQ. V dropped 4 bases and J dropped 0 bases, with 12 bases sitting between them. Here the CDR3 reads CASSPSSVSTDTQYF. For the CDR3, the DNA is TGCGCCAGCAGCCCCTCTAGCGTCAGCACAGATACGCAGTATTTT.

There are a few counts of this clone. V gene TRBV7-9 combines with J gene TRBJ2-5, with 11 positions matching TRBD1. The CDR3 is made up of 13 amino acids. Germline-derived CDR1 and CDR2 are SEHNR and FQNEAQ (reference sequence). The V segment lost 8 bases and the J segment 5 bases; nucleotides outside the gene matches: 4. CDR3 amino acids: CASQGQGGETQYF. CDR3 in DNA: TGTGCCAGCCAGGGACAGGGGGGTGAGACCCAGTACTTC.

This clone was counted ten times or more. The CDR3 spells CASMPLFNYGYTF. CDR3 nucleotides: TGCGCCAGCATGCCACTCTTTAACTATGGCTACACCTTC. The chain combines TRBV23-1 with TRBJ1-2, with no clear D. TRBV23-1 has ORF status, its function being uncertain. CDR3 length: 13 residues. V dropped 7 bases and J dropped 1 base, with 10 bases sitting between them.

This clone was seen more than once but under ten times. The V call is TRBV7-9, the J call TRBJ1-2; 11 bases are shared with TRBD1. Germline trimming cut 5 bases from V and 4 bases from J; bases unmatched to any gene: 3. The CDR3 sequence is 14 residues long. Germline V CDR1 and CDR2: SEHNR, FQNEAQ (reference sequence). The CDR3 nucleotides are TGTGCCAGCAGCCGGACAGGGGGCGGCTATGGCTACACCTTC. This gives the protein CASSRTGGGYGYTF.

The rearrangement joins TRBV7-2 to TRBJ2-4; TRBD1 might be the D (6 bases). V lost 5 bases and J 1 base, leaving 12 bases between the germline ends. Germline assignment: CDR1 SGHTA and CDR2 FQGNSA. The CDR3 contains 15 residues. The CDR3 region has the DNA TGTGCCAGCAGCGGGGGCAGGGGTGCCAAAAACATTCAGTACTTC. As protein: CASSGGRGAKNIQYF.

This clone was counted only a few times. The gene calls are TRBV6-5 and TRBJ1-2, with a tentative D call TRBD1 (6 bases). Deletions cut 4 bases from V and 7 bases from J, with 19 bases between. Germline CDR1 and CDR2: MNHEY and SVGAGI. The CDR3 sequence is 15 residues long. The CDR3 DNA is TGTGCCAGCAGTTCTTACTTACAGGGAGGCTCTGGCTACACCTTC. Encoded protein: CASSSYLQGGSGYTF.

This clone was counted only a few times. J is TRBJ2-1 and V is TRBV6-6, with 7 bases aligning to TRBD2. CDR1 and CDR2 from the germline V gene are MNHNY and SVGAGI (reference sequence). J lost 7 bases, V lost 0 bases, and 0 bases had no gene match. The CDR3 loop spans 13 amino acids. The CDR3 sequence: CASSYSLANEQFF. CDR3 sequence (DNA): TGTGCCAGCAGTTACTCACTAGCGAATGAGCAGTTCTTC.

This clone was found a few times. The chain joins TRBV5-1 to TRBJ2-3, with 8 bases aligning to TRBD1. The CDR3 loop spans 15 amino acids. After removal of 2 bases from V and 5 bases from J, the junction contained 7 bases not matched to a gene. Germline V gene data show CDR1 as SGHRS and CDR2 as YFSETQ. The DNA of the CDR3 is TGCGCCAGCAGCTTACTGACAGGGGTCAAAGATACGCAGTATTTT. Protein: CASSLLTGVKDTQYF.

This clone was seen ten or more times. The rearrangement joins TRBV7-2 to TRBJ2-3; possibly TRBD2 for D (7 bases). Trimming cost V 4 bases and J 3 bases, with 11 bases left between them. The CDR3 has 14 amino acids. The germline CDR1 and CDR2 sequences are SGHTA and FQGNSA. The CDR3 DNA sequence: TGTGCCAGCAGCTATGCGGGGGCAACAGATACGCAGTATTTT. It encodes CASSYAGATDTQYF.

This clone showed up just a few times. The junction departs from the called germline gene at one end, perhaps through a read error. This sequence joins TRBV5-4 and TRBJ2-1; D may be TRBD1 (6 bases). The CDR3 is 14 residues long. The germline V gene has CDR1 SGHNT and CDR2 YYREEE (reference sequence). The CDR3 sequence: CASSPQPDREGRIF. The CDR3 DNA is TGTGCCAGCAGCCCCCAACCGGACAGAGAGGGAAGGATCTTC.

V gene TRBV7-9 combines with J gene TRBJ1-2; D is uncertain. V gave up 2 bases and J gave up 7 bases, with 11 bases separating them. The CDR3 loop spans 13 amino acids. Germline V CDR1 and CDR2: SEHNR, FQNEAQ (reference sequence). CDR3 amino acids: CASSLSGAGGYTF. The CDR3 nucleotides read TGTGCCAGCAGCTTAAGTGGTGCCGGTGGCTACACCTTC.

The J gene is TRBJ1-2, the V gene TRBV7-2; D perhaps matches TRBD1 (5 bases). The CDR3 is 14 residues long. The ends were cut back, 4 bases at V and 4 bases at J, with 13 bases in the middle. Looked up from germline, CDR1 is SGHTA and CDR2 is FQGNSA. The CDR3 loop reads CASSSVDRRYGYTF. CDR3 nucleotide sequence: TGTGCCAGCAGCTCAGTAGACAGACGCTATGGCTACACCTTC.

The chain links TRBV7-2 to TRBJ2-5, with no clear D. Trimming shortened V by 5 bases and J by 7 bases, and 8 bases separated the two germline ends. CDR3 length equals 11 residues. The germline CDR1 and CDR2 sequences are SGHTA and FQGNSA. CDR3 amino acids: CASSRAGTQYF. The CDR3 coding sequence is TGTGCCAGCAGCAGGGCAGGGACCCAGTACTTC.

This clone was counted only a few times. Other DNA sequences in this specimen translate into the identical CDR3. The V and J genes are TRBV5-4 and TRBJ1-5; no clear D. Trimming left V 0 bases short and J 3 bases short, with 1 base between. The CDR3 is made up of 12 amino acids. Germline V gene data show CDR1 as SGHNT and CDR2 as YYREEE (reference sequence). CDR3 in DNA: TGTGCCAGCAGCTTGGACAATCAGCCCCAGCATTTT. Protein sequence: CASSLDNQPQHF.

This chain connects TRBV5-1 to TRBJ1-2; 7 bases agree with TRBD1. The CDR3 totals 15 residues. J lost 1 base, V lost 3 bases, and 6 bases had no gene match. CDR1 and CDR2 from the germline V gene are SGHRS and YFSETQ. In DNA, the CDR3 is TGCGCCAGCAGCTACGGACAGGCTCTTAACTATGGCTACACCTTC. This encodes CASSYGQALNYGYTF.

This clone was recorded many times. CDR3 bases: TGTGCCTGGAGTCTCTTTGTGGGCGGGAGCACAGATACGCAGTATTTT. It codes for CAWSLFVGGSTDTQYF. The chain has TRBV30 and TRBJ2-3, with TRBD2 as a possible D gene (5 bases). This CDR3 spans 16 amino acids. V lost 2 bases, J lost 0 bases, and 15 bases lay in between. Germline V gene lookup returns CDR1 GTSNPN and CDR2 SVGIG (reference sequence).

This rearrangement joins TRBV7-3 to TRBJ1-6; 7 nucleotides line up with TRBD1. The ends lost 2 bases at V and 7 bases at J; junction bases unmatched: 2. Germline values: CDR1 SGHTA, CDR2 FQGTGA. The CDR3 contains 14 residues. The CDR3 spells CASSLGTANSPLHF. Here the CDR3 DNA reads TGTGCCAGCAGCTTAGGGACAGCCAATTCACCCCTCCACTTT.

J is TRBJ1-3 and V is TRBV5-4; D is unresolved. Trimming left V 0 bases short and J 3 bases short, with 7 bases between. The CDR3 spans 14 residues. CDR1 and CDR2 (germline): SGHNT, YYREEE (reference sequence). CDR3 DNA: TGTGCCAGCAGCTTGGCACAGTATGGAAACACCATATATTTT. It encodes CASSLAQYGNTIYF.

This clone appeared a few times. The chain couples TRBV11-3 to TRBJ2-7; possibly TRBD1 or TRBD2 for D (6 bases each). Germline CDR1 SGHNT, CDR2 YENEEA. The CDR3 contains 15 residues. V was trimmed by 7 bases and J by 0 bases, leaving 16 bases between them. The CDR3 DNA sequence: TGTGCCAGCACCTCCGGGGGACATAGCTCCTACGAGCAGTACTTC. Its protein is CASTSGGHSSYEQYF.

This chain uses TRBV4-1 with TRBJ2-2, with D perhaps matching TRBD2 (6 bases). The germline V and J ends were trimmed by 4 bases and 7 bases, with 22 bases remaining between them. The CDR3 loop spans 17 amino acids. Per germline, CDR1 MGHRA and CDR2 YSYEKL. The CDR3 DNA is TGCGCCAGCAGCCTTTCTATCTATGCGGGGCAGGACGGGGAGCTGTTTTTT. Its protein product is CASSLSIYAGQDGELFF.

This clone appeared a few times. The chain joins TRBV29-1 to TRBJ2-2; D is possibly TRBD1 (5 bases). Germline CDR1 and CDR2: SQVTM and ANQGSEA. Trimming removed 6 bases from V and 3 bases from J, with 14 bases in between. There are 14 residues in the CDR3. The CDR3 DNA is TGCAGCGTCACGATTCAGGGTTACACCGGGGAGCTGTTTTTT. As protein: CSVTIQGYTGELFF.